Listed below are T cell receptor beta chains from one sample, sequenced in a study of neoadjuvant nivolumab and ipilimumab in lung cancer. Produced via immunoSEQ multiplex PCR; TCRdb's table is partial and in-frame only. The sample contains around 30,000 clones, around 80% of which appear only once. Sequenced here: peripheral blood, sampled before neoadjuvant nivolumab, alone or with ipilimumab. The receptors were sampled from an adult with non-small cell lung cancer. Both conserved end residues are part of each CDR3. The D gene is left open where the match is weak. Only part of the rows carry a size: once, few, many, or a class if the clone is expanded.

>TRBJ2-2|.|16|TRBV14|.
CASSQDNSVNTGELFF
TGTGCCAGCAGCCAAGATAACAGCGTGAACACCGGGGAGCTGTTTTTT
>TRBJ1-6|.|13|TRBV28|.
CASTPREGSPLHF
TGTGCCAGCACCCCTAGAGAGGGTTCACCCCTCCACTTT
>TRBJ2-7|TRBD1|15|TRBV5-4|.
CASSLDPGQTYEQYF
TGTGCCAGCAGCTTGGACCCGGGACAGACCTACGAGCAGTACTTC
>TRBJ1-2|.|15|TRBV4-3|.
CASSPGTLSNYGYTF
TGCGCCAGCAGCCCCGGAACCCTCTCCAACTATGGCTACACCTTC
>TRBJ2-4|.|16|TRBV9|.
CASSVDGSRAKNIQYF
TGTGCCAGCAGCGTAGACGGTAGCCGAGCCAAAAACATTCAGTACTTC
>TRBJ1-3|.|16|TRBV7-2|few
CASSLAPGGSGNTIYF
TGTGCCAGCAGCTTAGCGCCGGGGGGCTCTGGAAACACCATATATTTT
>TRBJ2-3|TRBD1|17|TRBV4-2|.
CASSQDSDRQYTDTQYF
TGTGCCAGCAGCCAAGATTCGGACAGGCAATACACAGATACGCAGTATTTT
>TRBJ1-5|.|12|TRBV11-3|.
CASSAEWQPQHF
TGTGCCAGCAGCGCGGAATGGCAGCCCCAGCATTTT
>TRBJ1-6|.|14|TRBV2|few
CASRGQGNGSPLHF
TGTGCCAGCAGAGGGCAGGGCAACGGATCACCCCTCCACTTT
>TRBJ1-1|TRBD1|16|TRBV7-8|.
CASSSTGQGAVAEAFF
TGTGCCAGCAGCTCCACAGGACAGGGGGCGGTAGCTGAAGCTTTCTTT
>TRBJ1-6|.|13|TRBV7-3|.
CASSHDSNSPLHF
TGTGCCAGCAGCCACGACAGTAATTCACCCCTCCACTTT
>TRBJ2-3|.|12|TRBV9|.
CASSQYPDTQYF
TGTGCCAGCAGCCAATACCCAGATACGCAGTATTTT
>TRBJ2-5|.|13|TRBV19|once
CASSIGSQETQYF
TGTGCCAGTAGTATAGGTTCCCAAGAGACCCAGTACTTC
>TRBJ1-5|.|16|TRBV2|once
CASSDPGGPPPQPQHF
TGTGCCAGCAGTGACCCTGGGGGTCCACCGCCCCAGCCCCAGCATTTT
>TRBJ1-4|.|15|TRBV15|once
CATSNLVGGEEKLFF
TGTGCCACCAGCAACCTTGTGGGCGGGGAGGAAAAACTGTTTTTT
>TRBJ1-1|.|14|TRBV2|.
CASSVTGRTTEAFF
TGTGCCAGCAGTGTTACAGGGCGGACGACTGAAGCTTTCTTT
>TRBJ2-3|TRBD1|15|TRBV5-1|few
CASSFTGQGSDTQYF
TGCGCCAGCAGCTTTACCGGACAGGGATCAGATACGCAGTATTTT
>TRBJ2-6|.|15|TRBV7-3|.
CASSLGPTGANVLTF
TGTGCCAGCAGCCTAGGACCGACTGGGGCCAACGTCCTGACTTTC
>TRBJ1-4|TRBD1|15|TRBV5-5|.
CASSSGTGEVEKLFF
TGTGCCAGCAGCTCGGGGACAGGGGAGGTGGAAAAACTGTTTTTT
>TRBJ2-7|.|11|TRBV25-1|few
CASSGSYEQYF
TGTGCCAGCAGTGGTTCCTACGAGCAGTACTTC
>TRBJ2-1|.|12|TRBV5-4|.
CASSFTLNEQFF
TGTGCCAGCAGCTTTACTCTGAATGAGCAGTTCTTC
>TRBJ2-5|TRBD1|15|TRBV6-5|.
CASSPIPGGGETQYF
TGTGCCAGCAGCCCTATTCCAGGGGGCGGAGAGACCCAGTACTTC
>TRBJ2-7|TRBD1|14|TRBV28|.
CASSLTGGWYEQYF
TGTGCCAGCAGTTTGACAGGGGGCTGGTACGAGCAGTACTTC
>TRBJ1-1|.|16|TRBV5-8|.
CASSKASGVLNTEAFF
TGTGCCAGCAGCAAGGCATCGGGAGTTCTAAACACTGAAGCTTTCTTT
>TRBJ1-3|TRBD1|14|TRBV7-6|.
CASSATGSGDTIYF
TGTGCCAGCAGCGCGACAGGGTCAGGAGACACCATATATTTT
>TRBJ1-5|.|17|TRBV4-1|.
CASSQEASGAGNQPQHF
TGCGCCAGCAGCCAAGAAGCCTCAGGGGCGGGCAATCAGCCCCAGCATTTT
>TRBJ2-7|.|14|TRBV6-1|.
CASSPSRGNHEQYF
TGTGCCAGCAGCCCTTCCAGGGGTAACCACGAGCAGTACTTC
>TRBJ1-2|.|15|TRBV4-3|few
CASSQGSRTNYGYTF
TGCGCCAGCAGCCAGGGAAGCAGGACTAACTATGGCTACACCTTC
>TRBJ2-3|.|14|TRBV2|once
CASSEAGAPDTQYF
TGTGCCAGCAGTGAAGCGGGGGCCCCAGATACGCAGTATTTT
>TRBJ2-2|TRBD1|16|TRBV12-5|.
CASGFGTGGTTGELFF
TGTGCTAGTGGTTTTGGGACAGGGGGCACCACCGGGGAGCTGTTTTTT
>TRBJ2-5|.|14|TRBV6-5|.
CASSQGTLQETQYF
TGTGCCAGCAGTCAGGGGACTTTACAAGAGACCCAGTACTTC
>TRBJ2-7|TRBD1|13|TRBV29-1|.
CSVGTGRNYEQYF
TGCAGCGTTGGGACAGGGAGAAACTACGAGCAGTACTTC
>TRBJ1-5|.|18|TRBV27|.
CASSPYPTGGGGNQPQHF
TGTGCCAGCAGCCCTTACCCCACCGGGGGTGGGGGCAATCAGCCCCAGCATTTT
>TRBJ2-5|TRBD2|15|TRBV6-6|.
CASSYSAGQAETQYF
TGTGCCAGCAGTTACTCAGCGGGGCAGGCGGAGACCCAGTACTTC
>TRBJ1-2|.|14|TRBV27|once
CASSLAGADYGYTF
TGTGCCAGCAGTTTAGCAGGTGCTGACTATGGCTACACCTTC
>TRBJ2-1|TRBD2|15|TRBV10-3|.
CAIRGRGGENNEQFF
TGTGCCATCAGGGGGAGGGGCGGAGAGAACAATGAGCAGTTCTTC
>TRBJ1-1|.|14|TRBV11-1|.
CASSLGGGNTEAFF
TGTGCCAGCAGCTTAGGTGGAGGGAACACTGAAGCTTTCTTT
>TRBJ2-2|.|15|TRBV7-9|.
CASSSYFRSPGELFF
TGTGCCAGCAGCTCATATTTCAGGAGTCCCGGGGAGCTGTTTTTT
>TRBJ2-7|TRBD1|14|TRBV2|.
CASRGDRVENEQYF
TGTGCCAGCAGGGGGGACAGGGTGGAAAACGAGCAGTACTTC
>TRBJ2-2|.|12|TRBV9|.
CASSVGGRELFF
TGTGCCAGCAGCGTGGGAGGAAGGGAGCTGTTTTTT
>TRBJ2-2|TRBD2|15|TRBV7-3|.
CASSALAGDTGELFF
TGTGCCAGCAGCGCACTAGCGGGTGACACCGGGGAGCTGTTTTTT
>TRBJ2-3|.|15|TRBV7-9|.
CASSLGGVGTDTQYF
TGTGCCAGCAGCTTGGGCGGGGTAGGCACAGATACGCAGTATTTT
>TRBJ1-6|TRBD1|17|TRBV27|.
CASSYRQDRELNSPLHF
TGTGCCAGCAGTTACCGACAGGACAGGGAATTGAATTCACCCCTCCACTTT
>TRBJ2-6|.|16|TRBV5-1|few
CASSSGTISGANVLTF
TGCGCCAGCAGCTCCGGGACAATCTCTGGGGCCAACGTCCTGACTTTC
>TRBJ1-5|.|15|TRBV15|.
CATSREDGGLEPQHF
TGTGCCACCAGCAGAGAAGACGGAGGGCTGGAGCCCCAGCATTTT
>TRBJ1-3|.|13|TRBV7-9|.
CASSPSSGNTIYF
TGTGCCAGCTCGCCCAGCTCTGGAAACACCATATATTTT
>TRBJ1-4|.|14|TRBV5-6|.
CASRSAANNEKLFF
TGTGCCAGCAGGTCGGCAGCAAATAATGAAAAACTGTTTTTT
>TRBJ2-3|.|12|TRBV10-2|.
CASRPGTDTQYF
TGCGCCAGCAGGCCAGGGACAGATACGCAGTATTTT
>TRBJ1-2|TRBD1|14|TRBV2|.
CASSWQGAHYGYTF
TGTGCCAGCAGTTGGCAGGGGGCCCACTATGGCTACACCTTC
>TRBJ2-6|.|15|TRBV19|.
CASSIRGNGANVLTF
TGTGCCAGTAGTATAAGAGGGAACGGGGCCAACGTCCTGACTTTC
>TRBJ2-7|.|11|TRBV7-6|.
CASSLYSEQYF
TGTGCCAGCAGCTTGTATTCCGAGCAGTACTTC
>TRBJ1-3|.|13|TRBV11-2|.
CASSLGRGNTIYF
TGTGCCAGCAGCTTAGGGAGGGGAAACACCATATATTTT